The 18 T cell receptor beta chains below all came from one sample that was sequenced in a study of technical replicates of blood from a handful of donors (TCRdb year 2017). Library method: the immunoSEQ multiplex PCR assay. As stored in TCRdb, this immuneACCESS dataset retains in-frame rearrangements with V and J assigned. A fraction of the clones does not appear; measured against another copy, unresolved V genes explain less than half of the discrepancy, and the remainder lacks a known reason. Counted in this sample were 95,000 to 100,000 clones; roughly 95% of them appeared once. Of the sample, around 0.2% is held by the ten largest clones. The sequenced sample consisted of T cells isolated from PBMCs. Receptors were obtained from a human donor in good health.

The chain uses TRBV5-8 and TRBJ2-1; D possibly corresponds to TRBD1 (6 bases). The CDR3 has 13 residues. The germline V and J ends were trimmed by 5 bases and 5 bases, with 11 bases remaining between them. In germline, CDR1 is SGHTS, CDR2 YDEGEE. This CDR3 is CASRGPGDNEQFF. The DNA for the CDR3 is TGTGCCAGCAGGGGACCAGGGGACAATGAGCAGTTCTTC.

CDR3 loop: CASSQGQGATEAFF. CDR3 sequence (DNA): TGCGCCAGCAGCCAAGGACAGGGGGCCACTGAAGCTTTCTTT. The chain uses TRBV4-1 and TRBJ1-1; 10 nucleotides agree with TRBD1. The CDR3 runs to 14 residues. Germline trimming cut 1 base from V and 4 bases from J; bases unmatched to any gene: 0. Germline V gives CDR1 MGHRA, CDR2 YSYEKL.

The chain joins TRBV29-1 to TRBJ2-7; D might be TRBD2 (5 bases). This CDR3 is built from 12 residues. Trimming left V 5 bases short and J 2 bases short, with 10 bases between. CDR1 is SQVTM and CDR2 is ANQGSEA in the germline V gene. CDR3 loop: CSVPGLTYEQYF. CDR3 bases: TGCAGCGTTCCTGGACTTACCTACGAGCAGTACTTC.

The genes are TRBV7-9 and TRBJ2-2; maybe TRBD2 (6 bases). The germline V gene has CDR1 SEHNR and CDR2 FQNEAQ (reference sequence). Deletions cut 6 bases from V and 0 bases from J, with 14 bases between. This CDR3 has 16 residues. Here the CDR3 DNA reads TGTGCCAGCAGTCCAGCGTCGGGAGCGAACACCGGGGAGCTGTTTTTT. It is translated as CASSPASGANTGELFF.

The chain is built from TRBV5-4 and TRBJ2-2; possible D gene TRBD1, 5 bases. Germline V gene data show CDR1 as SGHNT and CDR2 as YYREEE (reference sequence). V lost 4 bases to trimming and J lost 3 bases, with 16 bases between them. This CDR3 has 16 residues. CDR3: CASSIGVSQHTGELFF. CDR3 sequence (DNA): TGTGCCAGCAGCATAGGGGTCAGCCAGCACACCGGGGAGCTGTTTTTT.

The chain carries TRBV30 and TRBJ2-1, with D perhaps matching TRBD2 (6 bases). The CDR3 contains 14 residues. The V gene's germline CDR1 is GTSNPN and CDR2 SVGIG (reference sequence). Trimming removed 0 bases from V and 3 bases from J, with 9 bases in between. The chain's CDR3 is CAWSVRRDYNEQFF. CDR3 in DNA: TGTGCCTGGAGTGTAAGGCGGGACTACAATGAGCAGTTCTTC.

This chain joins TRBV29-1 and TRBJ2-3; no firm D call. V was clipped by 4 bases and J by 2 bases, with 10 bases between them. From germline, CDR1 is SQVTM and CDR2 ANQGSEA. There are 13 residues in the CDR3. CDR3 in DNA: TGCAGCGTTGCCGGGTCCTACACAGATACGCAGTATTTT. Translation: CSVAGSYTDTQYF.

This chain joins TRBV18 and TRBJ1-2; 9 positions agree with TRBD1. This CDR3 is built from 17 residues. Germline V gene sequence: CDR1 KGHSH, CDR2 LQKENI. The trim removed 0 bases at V and 8 bases at J, leaving 13 bases unmatched. In DNA, the CDR3 is TGTGCCAGCTCACCACCAGACTACAGGGGGCGCCTGAGGGGCTACACCTTC. Its protein is CASSPPDYRGRLRGYTF.

The V and J genes are TRBV5-1 and TRBJ2-5, with 10 bases that match TRBD1. V trimming: 5 bases; J trimming: 4 bases; junction bases outside the gene matches: 8. This CDR3 has 15 amino acids. Germline CDR1 reads SGHRS; CDR2 reads YFSETQ. The CDR3 bases are TGCGCCAGCAGACTCCCGACAGGGGGCGGAGAGACCCAGTACTTC. It yields the protein CASRLPTGGGETQYF.

In this sample, this clone turned up a few times. J is TRBJ1-1 and V is TRBV6-5, with D perhaps TRBD1 (5 bases). The germline V gene encodes CDR1 MNHEY and CDR2 SVGAGI. The CDR3 runs to 14 residues. V lost 6 bases and J 3 bases, leaving 14 bases between the germline ends. The CDR3 sequence is CASRVGTADTEAFF. The CDR3 DNA reads TGTGCCAGCAGGGTCGGGACTGCAGACACTGAAGCTTTCTTT.

The V call is TRBV28, the J call TRBJ2-1, with 13 bases fitting TRBD2. CDR1 MDHEN and CDR2 SYDVKM come from the germline V gene. The length of the CDR3 is 16 residues. V trimming: 4 bases; J trimming: 7 bases; junction bases outside the gene matches: 7. CDR3 sequence reads: CASSSQGLAGINEQFF. The CDR3 region has the DNA TGTGCCAGCAGTTCCCAGGGACTAGCGGGGATTAATGAGCAGTTCTTC.

The gene calls are TRBV19 and TRBJ2-2; 7 bases align to TRBD2. CDR1 LNHDA and CDR2 SQIVND come from the germline V gene (reference sequence). With V trimmed by 7 bases and J by 6 bases, 11 bases remained unmatched. The CDR3 has 15 amino acids. As DNA, the CDR3 is TGTGCCAGTATGGGGACTAACCCAGGCGCCGGGGAGCTGTTTTTT. Translated: CASMGTNPGAGELFF.

The chain combines TRBV11-2 with TRBJ2-4, with D perhaps matching TRBD1 (6 bases). The CDR3 extends over 13 amino acids. From germline, CDR1 is SGHAT and CDR2 FQNNGV. V lost 6 bases, J lost 6 bases, and 12 bases lay in between. The chain's CDR3 is CASRRDIGNIQYF. The CDR3 DNA is TGTGCCAGCAGAAGGGACATCGGAAACATTCAGTACTTC.

This chain joins TRBV2 and TRBJ1-2; D is uncertain. The V end was cut by 3 bases, the J end by 4 bases, with 24 bases between. This CDR3 is 18 amino acids long. Germline CDR1 SNHLY, CDR2 FYNNEI. In DNA, the CDR3 is TGTGCCAGCAGTGATACGGCGGGAGGGTCCCGAGCCTCCTATGGCTACACCTTC. This sequence encodes CASSDTAGGSRASYGYTF.

The rearrangement joins TRBV15 to TRBJ2-3; TRBD1 aligns across 7 bases. Trimming took 7 bases from V and 0 from J; bases not matched to a gene: 7. The CDR3 covers 15 residues. Germline loops: CDR1 LNHNV, CDR2 YYDKDF (reference sequence). The CDR3 coding sequence is TGTGCCACCAACCGGGACAGACAAAGCACAGATACGCAGTATTTT. This sequence encodes CATNRDRQSTDTQYF.

The chain links TRBV5-6 to TRBJ1-2; D not certain. The length of the CDR3 is 14 residues. Germline loops: CDR1 SGHDT, CDR2 YYEEEE. V shed 0 bases and J shed 4 bases, with 10 bases lying between them. This chain's CDR3 is CASSLASRLYGYTF. The CDR3 region has the DNA TGTGCCAGCAGCTTGGCCAGCAGACTCTATGGCTACACCTTC. The whole variable domain, remainder taken from reference TRBV5-6 and TRBJ1-2, is DAGVTQSPTHLIKTRGQQVTLRCSPKSGHDTVSWYQQALGQGPQFIFQYYEEEERQRGNFPDRFSGHQFPNYSSELNVNALLLGDSALYLCASSLASRLYGYTFGSGTRLTVV.

In its sample, this clone was seen once. The rearrangement uses TRBV28 and TRBJ1-4, with 7 bases identical to TRBD1. V gave up 6 bases and J gave up 13 bases; unmatched junction bases: 17. CDR1 is MDHEN and CDR2 is SYDVKM in the germline V gene. CDR3 length: 15 amino acids. CDR3 sequence reads: CASSARDSAMGRLFF. The CDR3 nucleotides are TGTGCCAGCAGCGCAAGGGACAGTGCCATGGGGAGACTGTTTTTT.

The rearrangement uses TRBV9 and TRBJ2-3, with no clear D. V lost 4 bases and J 0 bases, leaving 6 bases between the germline ends. Per germline, CDR1 SGDLS and CDR2 YYNGEE. CDR3 length: 13 residues. The CDR3 protein is CASSLTSTDTQYF. Written as DNA, the CDR3 is TGTGCCAGCAGCTTGACTAGCACAGATACGCAGTATTTT.